This TCR beta chain was sequenced for a study of shared T cell receptors in the human thymus. J was trimmed by 0 bases and V by 1 base; bases with no gene match: 2. This CDR3 spans 16 amino acids. Germline assignment: CDR1 LNHDA and CDR2 SQIVND (reference sequence). Using immunoSEQ multiplex PCR, the repertoire was profiled, and TCRdb retains in-frame clones only, with some absent. The table has under 850,000 clones, approximately 87% seen once. These same data were also listed under a study on human thymus T cells. That investigation notes: Donor material was obtained from healthy Finnish infants undergoing corrective surgery for congenital heart defects. It was from resections taken during corrective heart surgery that the thymus tissue came. The authors found apparently biased V and J gene usage in thymic and blood repertoires. Highly overlapping thymic repertoires among unrelated individuals were reported in related research.

The sample was thymocytes. The V and J genes are TRBV19 and TRBJ2-2, with 7 nucleotides matching TRBD1. This sequence was found in a boy in the first two years of life with a congenital heart defect. The CDR3, as DNA: TGTGCCAGTAGTATAGCTGACAGGGCGAACACCGGGGAGCTGTTTTTT. Translated, it gives CASSIADRANTGELFF. Drawing the rest from reference TRBV19 and TRBJ2-2, the complete variable domain is DGGITQSPKYLFRKEGQNVTLSCEQNLNHDAMYWYRQDPGQGLRLIYYSQIVNDFQKGDIAEGYSVSREKKESFPLTVTSAQKNPTAFYLCASSIADRANTGELFFGEGSRLTVL.